This T cell receptor beta chain was profiled in a study of T cell responses to AZD1222 COVID-19 vaccine. Study-wide background: Researchers grouped second doses given at about 4 or about 12 weeks into one pool. Study-level findings and limits: Compared with day 0, the breadth and depth of the Spike-specific TCR repertoire rose significantly after two doses of AZD1222. At 160-218 and 743-854, vaccine-associated CD4 TCRs were dominant, and they spanned spike.

The CDR3 runs 16 residues. The V end lost 0 bases, the J end lost 2 bases, and 11 bases lay between the germline ends. Per the germline V gene, CDR1 is MNHEY and CDR2 is SVGEGT. TCRdb's copy holds only in-frame clones and misses some; the assay was immunoSEQ multiplex PCR. The table records tens of thousands of clones, more than 70% of them present only once. A note on this clone: The antigen remains unidentified.

The sample in question was peripheral blood, obtained on day 0 of AZD1222 vaccination. The V call is TRBV6-2 or TRBV6-3, the J call TRBJ1-5; D unresolved. This sequence originates from an adult in good health. CDR3 in DNA: TGTGCCAGCAGTTACTCGAAGGTTAATCGCAATCAGCCCCAGCATTTT. It specifies CASSYSKVNRNQPQHF.